This passage covers 10 T cell receptor beta chains from one sample sequenced in a study of cytomegalovirus exposure and HLA in healthy donors (dated by TCRdb to between 2016 and 2019). Libraries were made using the immunoSEQ multiplex PCR assay. The multiplex PCR relied on a mix of 60 forward primers for TCR Vbeta segments and 13 reverse primers for TCR Jbeta segments. The clones in this table, taken by TCRdb from immuneACCESS, are in-frame only. Not every clone is retained; where verified, under half of the shortfall comes from an unresolved V gene, and the cause of the rest is unknown. Counted in this sample were 150,000 to 200,000 clones; around 86% of them appeared once. The top ten clones comprise about 1.9% of the sample. The sequenced material came from PBMCs. The receptors stem from a human donor in good health.

This clone showed up just once. J is TRBJ1-4 and V is TRBV27, with D possibly matching TRBD1 (6 bases). This CDR3 has 14 residues. Germline V gene sequence: CDR1 MNHEY, CDR2 SMNVEV (reference sequence). Trimming cost V 9 bases and J 6 bases, with 17 bases left between them. The CDR3 region has the DNA TGTGCCAGGGGCCCCGGCACAGGGCATGAAAAACTGTTTTTT. This gives the protein CARGPGTGHEKLFF.

The V and J genes are TRBV7-2 and TRBJ2-7; 10 bases map to TRBD1. The trim removed 5 bases at V and 3 bases at J, leaving 7 bases unmatched. Germline lookup yields CDR1 SGHTA and CDR2 FQGNSA. This CDR3 is built from 15 residues. CDR3 nucleotides: TGTGCCAGCAGCCCACAGACAGGGGGCCTCTACGAGCAGTACTTC. Protein sequence: CASSPQTGGLYEQYF.

The rearrangement links TRBV21-1 to TRBJ2-1; the D call in the table, TRBD2, was not verified against the DNA. TRBV21-1 is given as a pseudogene. This CDR3 contains 14 residues. The CDR3 DNA reads TGTGCCAGTCGGACTAGCGGGGGGATCAATGAGCAGTTCTTC. Translation gives CASRTSGGINEQFF.

To note about this clone: Other DNA sequences of this sample code for an identical CDR3. The chain uses TRBV20-1 and TRBJ2-5, with D uncertain. CDR1 DFQATT and CDR2 SNEGSKA come from the germline V gene (reference sequence). Trimming stripped 3 bases from V and 5 bases from J, with 7 bases between. This CDR3 has 11 residues. CDR3 nucleotide sequence: TGCAGTGCTAGGGTACAGGAGACCCAGTACTTC. It codes for CSARVQETQYF.

This rearrangement joins TRBV7-9 to TRBJ2-7; perhaps TRBD2 as D (6 bases). Trimming removed 5 bases from V and 0 bases from J, with 11 bases in between. The CDR3 contains 14 residues. Germline-derived CDR1 and CDR2 are SEHNR and FQNEAQ (reference sequence). Here the CDR3 reads CASSPGTDSYEQYF. The DNA of the CDR3 is TGTGCCAGCAGCCCTGGGACTGACTCCTACGAGCAGTACTTC. Using reference TRBV7-9 and TRBJ2-7 for the parts outside the CDR3, the full variable domain is DTGVSQNPRHKITKRGQNVTFRCDPISEHNRLYWYRQTLGQGPEFLTYFQNEAQLEKSRLLSDRFSAERPKGSFSTLEIQRTEQGDSAMYLCASSPGTDSYEQYFGPGTRLTVT.

The chain joins TRBV18 to TRBJ2-5; 14 bases are shared with TRBD2. Germline CDR1 KGHSH, CDR2 LQKENI. Germline trimming cut 6 bases from V and 2 bases from J; bases unmatched to any gene: 5. CDR3 length: 16 amino acids. In DNA form, the CDR3 reads TGTGCCAGCTCCGAGGGACTAGCGGGGGCTCAAGAGACCCAGTACTTC. Translating it yields CASSEGLAGAQETQYF.

The chain couples TRBV7-9 to TRBJ1-1; weak D call: TRBD1 (5 bases). Per germline, CDR1 SEHNR and CDR2 FQNEAQ (reference sequence). The CDR3 is 13 residues long. V dropped 5 bases and J dropped 0 bases, with 7 bases sitting between them. CDR3 nucleotides: TGTGCCAGCAGCGGGGGGGTGAACACTGAAGCTTTCTTT. Its protein is CASSGGVNTEAFF.

In DNA form, the CDR3 reads TGTGCCAGCAGTCCCTACGCCGGACAGGGAGATGGCTACACCTTC. It encodes CASSPYAGQGDGYTF. This chain links TRBV6-4 with TRBJ1-2, with 8 bases matching TRBD1. The CDR3 is 15 residues long. J was trimmed by 6 bases and V by 5 bases; bases with no gene match: 11. Germline V gene data show CDR1 as MRHNA and CDR2 as SNTAGT.

The chain is built from TRBV10-3 and TRBJ2-2; the D is unclear. The CDR3 is made up of 14 amino acids. Trimming removed 6 bases from V and 5 bases from J, with 13 bases in between. Germline loops: CDR1 ENHRY, CDR2 SYGVKD. The CDR3 here is CAISPRSYTGELFF. Here the CDR3 DNA reads TGTGCCATCAGCCCGAGGAGTTATACCGGGGAGCTGTTTTTT.

The chain combines TRBV5-1 with TRBJ2-3; TRBD2 is a possible D gene (5 bases). Germline loops: CDR1 SGHRS, CDR2 YFSETQ. The CDR3 has 14 residues. The V end was cut by 3 bases, the J end by 0 bases, with 8 bases between. In DNA form, the CDR3 reads TGCGCCAGCAGCTCCGGGGTGAGCACAGATACGCAGTATTTT. It codes for CASSSGVSTDTQYF.